Below are 13 T cell receptor beta chains sequenced from a single sample in a study of T cell responses to AZD1222 COVID-19 vaccine. Assay used: immunoSEQ multiplex PCR; TCRdb lists only in-frame clones, some missing. Of fewer than 150,000 clones listed, around 92% are singletons. The sequencing used peripheral blood, collected 28 days after the second AZD1222 dose. These receptors were collected from an adult who received the AZD1222 COVID-19 vaccine.

The V and J genes are TRBV6-4 and TRBJ1-2; no reliable D call. Germline assignment: CDR1 MRHNA and CDR2 SNTAGT. Trimming left V 2 bases short and J 5 bases short, with 9 bases between. There are 13 residues in the CDR3. Here the CDR3 DNA reads TGTGCCAGCAGTGACGGGGAAACATATGGCTACACCTTC. Protein: CASSDGETYGYTF.

V usage is TRBV24-1 and J usage is TRBJ2-1, with 8 bases that match TRBD2. This CDR3 is 18 amino acids long. Unmatched junction bases numbered 14, after V lost 3 bases and J lost 5 bases. Germline loops: CDR1 KGHDR, CDR2 SFDVKD. The CDR3 DNA follows: TGTGCCACCAGTGATACCAAACCCGGGGGGGATTTCCACAATGAGCAGTTCTTC. Translating gives CATSDTKPGGDFHNEQFF.

The gene calls are TRBV3-1 (or the pseudogene TRBV3-2) and TRBJ2-7, with D unresolved. The CDR3 is 12 amino acids. Germline V lookup: CDR1 LGHDT, CDR2 YNNKEL (reference sequence). V was shortened by 0 bases and J by 7 bases, with 7 bases between the two germline ends. Written as DNA, the CDR3 is TGTGCCAGCAGCCAAGAGGGAAGGGAGCAGTACTTC. Translation gives CASSQEGREQYF.

The chain combines TRBV29-1 with TRBJ1-5; D is ambiguous. CDR1 and CDR2 from the germline V gene are SQVTM and ANQGSEA. CDR3 length equals 13 residues. The V end lost 4 bases, the J end lost 1 base, and 8 bases lay between the germline ends. The CDR3 DNA follows: TGCAGCGTTGGGGGAGGAAGCAATCAGCCCCAGCATTTT. Translation: CSVGGGSNQPQHF. The whole variable domain, filled in from reference TRBV29-1 and TRBJ1-5, reads SAVISQKPSRDICQRGTSLTIQCQVDSQVTMMFWYRQQPGQSLTLIATANQGSEATYESGFVIDKFPISRPNLTFSTLTVSNMSPEDSSIYLCSVGGGSNQPQHFGDGTRLSIL.

This chain links TRBV14 with TRBJ2-7; TRBD2 might be the D (5 bases). The CDR3 is 16 amino acids. Germline assignment: CDR1 SGHDN and CDR2 FVKESK. Trimming stripped 1 base from V and 2 bases from J, with 15 bases between. This CDR3 reads CASSQGGLGRTYEQYF. CDR3 sequence (DNA): TGTGCCAGCAGCCAAGGAGGGTTGGGCAGGACCTACGAGCAGTACTTC.

The V and J genes are TRBV24-1 and TRBJ2-7, with D possibly matching TRBD2 (5 bases). Germline lookup yields CDR1 KGHDR and CDR2 SFDVKD. The CDR3 contains 16 residues. The germline V and J ends were trimmed by 2 bases and 2 bases, with 15 bases remaining between them. DNA of the CDR3: TGTGCCACCAGTGATTCCCGAGGGCAGAAGACCTACGAGCAGTACTTC. Translated: CATSDSRGQKTYEQYF.

This chain uses TRBV12-3 or TRBV12-4 with TRBJ2-7; D gene unclear. The CDR3 covers 12 residues. Deletions cut 8 bases from V and 0 bases from J, with 8 bases between. The CDR3: CASSRGSYEQYF. In nucleotides, the CDR3 is TGTGCCAGCTCTCGCGGCTCCTACGAGCAGTACTTC.

The V call is TRBV7-2, the J call TRBJ1-1; D may be TRBD1 (6 bases). Germline CDR1 and CDR2: SGHTA and FQGNSA. The CDR3 loop spans 17 amino acids. V gave up 4 bases and J gave up 3 bases, with 21 bases separating them. CDR3 in amino acids: CASSSRLEYRVYTEAFF. As DNA, the CDR3 is TGTGCCAGCAGCTCCAGGTTAGAGTACAGGGTTTACACTGAAGCTTTCTTT.

The chain links TRBV13 to TRBJ1-1; possibly TRBD1 for D (5 bases). The germline V and J ends were trimmed by 0 bases and 3 bases, with 17 bases remaining between them. This CDR3 comprises 17 residues. Looked up from germline, CDR1 is PRHDT and CDR2 is FYEKMQ (reference sequence). CDR3 sequence reads: CASSLGGRHLGDTEAFF. In nucleotides, the CDR3 is TGTGCCAGCAGCTTAGGGGGAAGACATTTGGGGGACACTGAAGCTTTCTTT.

This chain joins TRBV19 and TRBJ1-2; D is uncertain. V was pared by 4 bases and J by 4 bases, with 16 bases between. The CDR3 is made up of 15 amino acids. In germline, CDR1 is LNHDA, CDR2 SQIVND (reference sequence). The CDR3 nucleotides read TGTGCCAGTAGTACCCAGCTGGCCCATGGCTATGGCTACACCTTC. This sequence encodes CASSTQLAHGYGYTF.

The V and J genes are TRBV11-1 and TRBJ2-7, with D unclear. Germline CDR1 is SGHAT and CDR2 is FQDESV (reference sequence). The CDR3 runs to 14 residues. Trimming removed 8 bases at V and 0 bases at J, with 14 bases between. CDR3 sequence (DNA): TGTGCCAGCGGATCGGCCTCCTACTCCTACGAGCAGTACTTC. This translates into CASGSASYSYEQYF.

V is TRBV10-1 and J is TRBJ1-5; D gene ambiguous. Looked up from germline, CDR1 is WNHNN and CDR2 is SYGVQD (reference sequence). The length of the CDR3 is 12 residues. V shed 0 bases and J shed 9 bases, with 6 bases lying between them. CDR3 DNA: TGCGCCAGCAGTGAGTCGGGAGGGCCCCAGCATTTT. Protein: CASSESGGPQHF.

This chain links TRBV28 with TRBJ1-2; D is perhaps TRBD1 (5 bases). V was pared by 6 bases and J by 3 bases, with 8 bases between. Germline lookup yields CDR1 MDHEN and CDR2 SYDVKM. The CDR3 contains 12 residues. The CDR3 spells CASSIRDYGYTF. The CDR3 coding sequence is TGTGCCAGCAGCATCAGGGACTATGGCTACACCTTC.